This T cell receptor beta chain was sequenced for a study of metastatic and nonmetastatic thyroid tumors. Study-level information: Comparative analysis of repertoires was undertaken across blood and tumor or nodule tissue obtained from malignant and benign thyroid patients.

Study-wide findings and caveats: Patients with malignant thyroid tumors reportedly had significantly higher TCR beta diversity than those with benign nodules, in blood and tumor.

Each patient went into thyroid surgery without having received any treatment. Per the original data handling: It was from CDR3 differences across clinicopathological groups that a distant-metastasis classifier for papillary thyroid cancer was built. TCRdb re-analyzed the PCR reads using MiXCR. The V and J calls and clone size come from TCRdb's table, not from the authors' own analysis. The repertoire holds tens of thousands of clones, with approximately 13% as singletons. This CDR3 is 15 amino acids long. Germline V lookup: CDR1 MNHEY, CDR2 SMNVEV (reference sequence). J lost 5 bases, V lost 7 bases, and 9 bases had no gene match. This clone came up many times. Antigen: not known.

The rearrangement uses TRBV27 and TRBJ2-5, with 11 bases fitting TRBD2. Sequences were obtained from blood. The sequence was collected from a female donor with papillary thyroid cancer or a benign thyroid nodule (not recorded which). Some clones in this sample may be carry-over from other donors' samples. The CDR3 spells CASTLAGGLGETQYF. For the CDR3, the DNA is TGTGCCAGCACCTTAGCGGGAGGGCTCGGGGAGACCCAGTACTTC.